This TCR beta chain was sequenced during a study of blood T cell repertoires in COVID-19. Study at large: Samples came from the United States, Italy and Spain, spanning acute and convalescent COVID-19. Sources were T cells, B-cell-depleted T cells, or PBMCs; the material itself was cDNA or gDNA.

The protocol was immunoSEQ multiplex PCR, while the TCRdb copy is restricted to in-frame clones and leaves out a portion. The sample has around 120,000 clones; around 87% are singletons. Germline V gene lookup returns CDR1 LNHDA and CDR2 SQIVND (reference sequence). The CDR3 has 16 residues. The ends were cut back, 5 bases at V and 4 bases at J, with 18 bases in the middle. The chain links TRBV19 to TRBJ2-1; a possible D gene is TRBD2 (6 bases). The sequence was collected from a woman in her sixties with COVID-19, enrolled during active disease. Sample: peripheral blood. CDR3 loop: CASSSPPGRTYNEQFF. The DNA for the CDR3 is TGTGCCAGTAGTTCCCCGCCGGGGAGGACTTACAATGAGCAGTTCTTC.